This TCR beta chain was recovered during a study of glioma-infiltrating T cells after dendritic cell vaccination. V was clipped by 6 bases and J by 5 bases; unmatched bases: 7. Germline CDR1 is MNHNS and CDR2 is SASEGT. The CDR3 consists of 15 residues. Profiling relied on immunoSEQ multiplex PCR, and the TCRdb table lists in-frame clones only, not all of them. The sample carries more than 55,000 clones, more than 75% recorded once. Time point specified: after dendritic cell vaccination, including at tumor progression/relapse. V is TRBV6-1 and J is TRBJ1-4; 9 bases agree with TRBD1. This sequence originates from a human donor with glioblastoma. This sample comprised blood, obtained after dendritic cell vaccination. This CDR3 is CASRDRDRVNEKLFF. DNA for the CDR3: TGTGCCAGCAGGGATAGGGACAGGGTGAATGAAAAACTGTTTTTT.